One sample yielded the 18 T cell receptor beta chains listed below, sequenced in a study of radiotherapy plus CTLA-4 blockade in lung cancer. Generated by immunoSEQ multiplex PCR, the TCRdb table keeps only in-frame clones and is missing some. The data hold approximately 46,000 clones, with more than 75% observed a single time. The source was peripheral blood, collected from a patient treated with radiotherapy plus ipilimumab. These receptors originate from a human donor with non-small cell lung cancer whose response to radiotherapy plus ipilimumab could not be evaluated.

This clone appeared a few times. The V call is TRBV18, the J call TRBJ1-2, with TRBD1 matching over 8 bases. After removal of 3 bases from V and 0 bases from J, the junction contained 6 bases not matched to a gene. The CDR3 has 16 amino acids. In germline, CDR1 is KGHSH, CDR2 LQKENI. The CDR3 is CASSPGTGGANYGYTF. CDR3 nucleotide sequence: TGTGCCAGCTCACCCGGGACAGGAGGAGCTAACTATGGCTACACCTTC.

The rearrangement links TRBV10-3 to TRBJ1-5, with 7 positions matching TRBD1. The length of the CDR3 is 15 residues. Germline CDR1 reads ENHRY; CDR2 reads SYGVKD. J lost 7 bases, V lost 0 bases, and 6 bases had no gene match. CDR3 DNA: TGTGCCATCAGTGAGTCGCGACAGGGAAGACAGCCCCAGCATTTT. It translates to CAISESRQGRQPQHF.

The chain links TRBV15 to TRBJ2-7; 8 bases agree with TRBD1. Germline CDR1 and CDR2: LNHNV and YYDKDF (reference sequence). CDR3 length equals 14 residues. Trimming removed 5 bases from V and 6 bases from J; junction bases left unmatched: 9. CDR3 loop: CATSEDRDWSEQYF. The DNA for the CDR3 is TGTGCCACCAGCGAGGACAGGGATTGGAGCGAGCAGTACTTC.

The gene calls are TRBV5-4 and TRBJ2-3; maybe TRBD2 (6 bases). Per germline, CDR1 SGHNT and CDR2 YYREEE (reference sequence). The ends were cut back, 0 bases at V and 2 bases at J, with 10 bases in the middle. The CDR3 totals 15 residues. CDR3 DNA sequence: TGTGCCAGCAGCTTGGCCGGGGGTTCCACAGATACGCAGTATTTT. It is translated as CASSLAGGSTDTQYF.

The CDR3 here is CASKMGPNNQPQHF. The CDR3 DNA reads TGTGCCAGCAAGATGGGGCCTAATAATCAGCCCCAGCATTTT. V gene TRBV2 combines with J gene TRBJ1-5; a possible D gene is TRBD1 (5 bases). Germline loops: CDR1 SNHLY, CDR2 FYNNEI. The CDR3 loop spans 14 amino acids. The ends were cut back, 7 bases at V and 4 bases at J, with 14 bases in the middle.

The rearrangement links TRBV18 to TRBJ1-2; 8 bases align to TRBD1. Per germline, CDR1 KGHSH and CDR2 LQKENI. The CDR3 contains 14 residues. The V segment lost 3 bases and the J segment 8 bases; nucleotides outside the gene matches: 8. CDR3 residues: CASSPRGTGGGYTF. As DNA, the CDR3 is TGTGCCAGCTCACCGAGAGGGACAGGTGGCGGCTACACCTTC.

The chain joins TRBV9 to TRBJ2-3, with unresolved D. The length of the CDR3 is 14 residues. V gave up 0 bases and J gave up 6 bases, with 11 bases separating them. CDR1 SGDLS and CDR2 YYNGEE come from the germline V gene. CDR3 sequence: CASSVEPWADTQYF. The CDR3 DNA reads TGTGCCAGCAGCGTAGAGCCCTGGGCGGATACGCAGTATTTT.

Only one count was recorded for this clone. This chain connects TRBV5-4 to TRBJ1-3; maybe TRBD1 (5 bases). Germline V gives CDR1 SGHNT, CDR2 YYREEE (reference sequence). The CDR3 spans 18 residues. Trimming took off 0 bases at V and 0 bases at J, with 16 bases between the two ends. CDR3 protein: CASSLAVMGRVSGNTIYF. CDR3 sequence (DNA): TGTGCCAGCAGCTTGGCTGTTATGGGCAGGGTCTCTGGAAACACCATATATTTT.

The genes are TRBV29-1 and TRBJ2-5; D is uncertain. V lost 1 base, J lost 2 bases, and 17 bases lay in between. Germline CDR1 and CDR2: SQVTM and ANQGSEA. The CDR3 consists of 16 residues. The CDR3 here is CSVEGPSLTVQETQYF. The CDR3 DNA follows: TGCAGCGTTGAAGGTCCCAGCTTGACTGTACAAGAGACCCAGTACTTC.

With respect to this clone: At one end the junction does not follow the germline gene, possibly because of a read error. This chain joins TRBV4-2 and TRBJ2-1, with 11 bases lining up with TRBD2. CDR1 and CDR2 (germline): LGHNA, YNFKEQ. CDR3 length: 16 residues. The CDR3 nucleotides read TGTGCCAGCAGCCACGGGACTAGCGGATCCTACAATGGGCAGTTCTTC. This encodes CASSHGTSGSYNGQFF.

The chain joins TRBV9 to TRBJ2-1, with 7 bases identical to TRBD1. The V and J ends lost 3 bases and 2 bases, in that order; junction bases with no gene match: 5. The V gene's germline CDR1 is SGDLS and CDR2 YYNGEE. The CDR3 covers 15 residues. The CDR3 loop reads CASSGLQGPYNEQFF. CDR3 DNA sequence: TGTGCCAGCAGCGGACTACAGGGGCCCTACAATGAGCAGTTCTTC.

The rearrangement uses TRBV7-3 and TRBJ2-6, with TRBD1 identical over 7 bases. V lost 5 bases to trimming and J lost 10 bases; unmatched junction nucleotides: 8. The CDR3 is made up of 14 amino acids. Germline assignment: CDR1 SGHTA and CDR2 FQGTGA. CDR3 protein: CASSPDRSSNVLTF. Written as DNA, the CDR3 is TGTGCCAGCAGCCCGGACAGGTCGAGTAACGTCCTGACTTTC.

The chain recombines TRBV28 with TRBJ1-2; tentatively, D is TRBD1 (6 bases). The CDR3 has 12 amino acids. The V end lost 3 bases, the J end lost 7 bases, and 9 bases lay between the germline ends. Germline lookup yields CDR1 MDHEN and CDR2 SYDVKM. CDR3 in DNA: TGTGCCAGCAGTTTCCAGGGGTCTGGCTACACCTTC. Amino acids: CASSFQGSGYTF.

V usage is TRBV19 and J usage is TRBJ1-2, with 7 bases aligning to TRBD1. There are 16 residues in the CDR3. From germline, CDR1 is LNHDA and CDR2 SQIVND (reference sequence). The ends lost 3 bases at V and 8 bases at J; junction bases unmatched: 15. DNA for the CDR3: TGTGCCAGTAGTATCCAAAGGGGCCCAGGGGGATTGGGCTACACCTTC. This gives the protein CASSIQRGPGGLGYTF.

The rearrangement joins TRBV2 to TRBJ2-2, with 11 bases matching TRBD2. The CDR3 loop spans 17 amino acids. CDR1 is SNHLY, CDR2 FYNNEI, per germline. V shed 3 bases and J 0 bases; nucleotides not matched to a gene: 3. The CDR3 sequence is CASSEASGRTNTGELFF. The CDR3 nucleotides read TGTGCCAGCAGTGAGGCTAGCGGGAGGACGAACACCGGGGAGCTGTTTTTT.

The chain carries TRBV7-9 and TRBJ2-5, with D hard to call. The DNA end is more similar to TRBJ2-7, so the J call may be wrong. Germline V gene data show CDR1 as SEHNR and CDR2 as FQNEAQ (reference sequence). This CDR3 comprises 11 residues. CDR3 region: CASSLEYEQYF. As DNA, the CDR3 is TGTGCCAGCAGCTTAGAGTACGAGCAGTACTTC.

This clone has only one observation. This chain connects TRBV7-9 to TRBJ1-1; D uncertain. The CDR3 totals 13 residues. Trimming pared 5 bases from V and 5 bases from J, leaving 12 bases between. CDR1 SEHNR and CDR2 FQNEAQ come from the germline V gene (reference sequence). CDR3 residues: CASSPFSRTEAFF. The CDR3 nucleotides read TGTGCCAGCAGCCCATTTTCCAGAACTGAAGCTTTCTTT. The full variable domain, in which reference TRBV7-9 and TRBJ1-1 provide the parts outside the CDR3, is DTGVSQNPRHKITKRGQNVTFRCDPISEHNRLYWYRQTLGQGPEFLTYFQNEAQLEKSRLLSDRFSAERPKGSFSTLEIQRTEQGDSAMYLCASSPFSRTEAFFGQGTRLTVV.

This rearrangement joins TRBV6-5 to TRBJ2-5, with D possibly being TRBD1 (6 bases). The CDR3 is made up of 14 amino acids. In germline, CDR1 is MNHEY, CDR2 SVGAGI. Trimming removed 10 bases at V and 2 bases at J, with 17 bases between. CDR3 in amino acids: CATSRGTSQETQYF. CDR3 nucleotides: TGTGCCACCTCAAGGGGGACATCTCAAGAGACCCAGTACTTC.